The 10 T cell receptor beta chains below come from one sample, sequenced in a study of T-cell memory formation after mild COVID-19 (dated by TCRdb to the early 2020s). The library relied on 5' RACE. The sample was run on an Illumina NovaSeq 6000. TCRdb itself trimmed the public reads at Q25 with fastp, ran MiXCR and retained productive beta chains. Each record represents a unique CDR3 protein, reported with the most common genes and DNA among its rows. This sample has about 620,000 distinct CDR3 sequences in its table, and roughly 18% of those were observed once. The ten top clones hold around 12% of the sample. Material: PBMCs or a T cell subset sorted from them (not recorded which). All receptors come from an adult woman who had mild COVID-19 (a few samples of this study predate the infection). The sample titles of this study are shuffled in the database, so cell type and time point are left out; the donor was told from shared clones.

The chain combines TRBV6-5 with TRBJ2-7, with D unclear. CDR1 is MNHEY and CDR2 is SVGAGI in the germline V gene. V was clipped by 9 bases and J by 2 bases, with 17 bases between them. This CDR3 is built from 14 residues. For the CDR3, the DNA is TGTGCCAGTGAAAACCCCTCCGTTCCCTACGAGCAGTACTTC. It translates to CASENPSVPYEQYF.

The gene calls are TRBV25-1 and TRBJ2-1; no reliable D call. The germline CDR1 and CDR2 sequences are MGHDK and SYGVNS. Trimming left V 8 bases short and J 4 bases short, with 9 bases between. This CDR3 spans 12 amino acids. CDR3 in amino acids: CASGDPYNEQFF. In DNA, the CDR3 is TGTGCCAGCGGAGACCCTTACAATGAGCAGTTCTTC.

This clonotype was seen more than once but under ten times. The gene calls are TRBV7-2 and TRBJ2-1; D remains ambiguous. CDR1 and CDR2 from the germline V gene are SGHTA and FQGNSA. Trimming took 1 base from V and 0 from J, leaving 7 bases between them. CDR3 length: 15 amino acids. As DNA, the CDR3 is TGTGCCAGCAGCTTAGGCAAGAGCTCCTACAATGAGCAGTTCTTC. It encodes CASSLGKSSYNEQFF.

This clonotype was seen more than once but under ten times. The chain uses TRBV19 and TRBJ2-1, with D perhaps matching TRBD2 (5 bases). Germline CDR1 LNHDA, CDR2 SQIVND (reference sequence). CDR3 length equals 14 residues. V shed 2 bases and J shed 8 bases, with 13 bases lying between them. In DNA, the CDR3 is TGTGCCAGTAGTATAATTCCTAGCCGCGATGAGCAGTTCTTC. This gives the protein CASSIIPSRDEQFF. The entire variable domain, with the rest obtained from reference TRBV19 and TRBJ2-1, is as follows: DGGITQSPKYLFRKEGQNVTLSCEQNLNHDAMYWYRQDPGQGLRLIYYSQIVNDFQKGDIAEGYSVSREKKESFPLTVTSAQKNPTAFYLCASSIIPSRDEQFFGPGTRLTVL.

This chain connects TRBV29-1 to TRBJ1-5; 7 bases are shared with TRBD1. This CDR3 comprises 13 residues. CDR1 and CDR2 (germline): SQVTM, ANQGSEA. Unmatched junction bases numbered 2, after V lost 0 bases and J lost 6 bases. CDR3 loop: CSVEEGGGQPQHF. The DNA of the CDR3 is TGCAGCGTTGAAGAAGGGGGCGGTCAGCCCCAGCATTTT. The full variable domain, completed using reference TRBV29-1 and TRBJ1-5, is SAVISQKPSRDICQRGTSLTIQCQVDSQVTMMFWYRQQPGQSLTLIATANQGSEATYESGFVIDKFPISRPNLTFSTLTVSNMSPEDSSIYLCSVEEGGGQPQHFGDGTRLSIL.

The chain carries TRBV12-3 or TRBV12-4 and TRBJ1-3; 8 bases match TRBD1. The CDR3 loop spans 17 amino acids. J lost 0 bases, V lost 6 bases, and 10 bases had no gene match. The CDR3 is CASSLDRVTSSGNTIYF. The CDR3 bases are TGTGCCAGCAGCCTGGACAGGGTAACTTCCTCTGGAAACACCATATATTTT.

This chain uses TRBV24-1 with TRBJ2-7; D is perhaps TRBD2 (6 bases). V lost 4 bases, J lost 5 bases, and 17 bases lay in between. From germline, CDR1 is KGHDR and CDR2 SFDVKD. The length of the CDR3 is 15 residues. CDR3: CATSDKGRGWNEQYF. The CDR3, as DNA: TGTGCCACCAGTGACAAGGGTCGGGGGTGGAACGAGCAGTACTTC.

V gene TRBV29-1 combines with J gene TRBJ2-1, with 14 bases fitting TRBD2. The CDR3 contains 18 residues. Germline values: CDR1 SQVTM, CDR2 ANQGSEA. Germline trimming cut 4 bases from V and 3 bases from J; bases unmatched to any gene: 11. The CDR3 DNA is TGCAGCGTTGTAATCTGGACTAGCGGGGGGACTAACTACAATGAGCAGTTCTTC. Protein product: CSVVIWTSGGTNYNEQFF.

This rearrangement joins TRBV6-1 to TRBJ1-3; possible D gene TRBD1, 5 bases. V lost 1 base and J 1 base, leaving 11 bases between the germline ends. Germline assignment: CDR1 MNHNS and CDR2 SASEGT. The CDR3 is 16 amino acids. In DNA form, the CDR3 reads TGTGCCAGCAGTGAAGATGTGAGGGGATCTGGAAACACCATATATTTT. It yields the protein CASSEDVRGSGNTIYF.

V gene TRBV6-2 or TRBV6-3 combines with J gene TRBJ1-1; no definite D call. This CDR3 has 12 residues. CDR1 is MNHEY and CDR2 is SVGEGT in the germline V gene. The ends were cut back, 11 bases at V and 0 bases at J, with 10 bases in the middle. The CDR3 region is CAARTVNTEAFF. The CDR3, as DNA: TGTGCCGCTAGGACGGTGAACACTGAAGCTTTCTTT.